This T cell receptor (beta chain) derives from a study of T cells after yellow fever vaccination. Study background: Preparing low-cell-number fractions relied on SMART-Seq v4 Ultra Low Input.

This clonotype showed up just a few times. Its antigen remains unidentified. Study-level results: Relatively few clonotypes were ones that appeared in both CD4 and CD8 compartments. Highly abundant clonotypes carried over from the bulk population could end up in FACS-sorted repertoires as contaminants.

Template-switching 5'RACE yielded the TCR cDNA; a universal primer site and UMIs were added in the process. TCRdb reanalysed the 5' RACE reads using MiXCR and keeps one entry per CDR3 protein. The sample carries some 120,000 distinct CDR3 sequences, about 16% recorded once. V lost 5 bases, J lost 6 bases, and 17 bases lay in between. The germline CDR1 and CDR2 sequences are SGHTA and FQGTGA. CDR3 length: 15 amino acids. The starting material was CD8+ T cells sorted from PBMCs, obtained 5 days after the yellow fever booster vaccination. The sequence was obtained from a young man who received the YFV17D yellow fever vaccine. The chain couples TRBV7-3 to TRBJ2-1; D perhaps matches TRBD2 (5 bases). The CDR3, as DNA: TGTGCCAGCAGCCGAGCGGCATCCCCGGGCAATGAGCAGTTCTTC. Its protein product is CASSRAASPGNEQFF.